Here is one T cell receptor beta chain with its context. The antigen remains undetermined. Germline CDR1 and CDR2: SGHAT and FQNNGV. The CDR3 covers 14 residues. Trimming cost V 3 bases and J 4 bases; bases outside gene matches: 5. Donors sampled were nominally healthy, though unrecorded immune exposures were likely. This specimen belongs to a study of cytomegalovirus exposure and HLA in healthy donors. Study-level findings and limits: The authors excluded some V segments, including TRBV6-2 and TRBV6-3, as indistinguishable. There was a cluster of highly shared sequence variants that was likely a sequencing artifact. Researchers catalogued approximately 160 TCR beta chains as cytomegalovirus-associated.

The primer mix had 60 Vbeta and 13 Jbeta primers. Using immunoSEQ multiplex PCR, the repertoire was profiled, and TCRdb retains in-frame clones only, with some absent. The sample yields around 300,000 clones, just over 70% seen once. The specimen sequenced was PBMCs. This chain joins TRBV11-2 and TRBJ1-2; 7 positions match TRBD1. This TCR came from a female donor in good health and CMV-seronegative. CDR3 bases: TGTGCCAGCAGCTTGACAGGGTGGGGCTATGGCTACACCTTC. It yields the protein CASSLTGWGYGYTF.